The clone carrying this T cell receptor (beta chain) was seen only once. What it recognizes is unknown. J gave up 10 bases and V 1 base, and 13 bases lay outside the gene matches. The CDR3 extends over 16 amino acids. Germline lookup yields CDR1 SNHLY and CDR2 FYNNEI. The data stem from a study of T cell responses to AZD1222 COVID-19 vaccine. Findings and caveats of the study: Two AZD1222 doses significantly raised spike-specific TCR breadth and depth over controls. Among AZD1222 vaccinees, only 6 or 7 were seropositive at baseline.

Sequencing used immunoSEQ multiplex PCR; TCRdb keeps in-frame clones, though not all of them. Of about 180,000 clones in the sample, about 93% were seen once. The sequences come from peripheral blood, collected 28 days after the second dose of the MenACWY control vaccine. The V and J genes are TRBV2 and TRBJ2-1; 7 nucleotides agree with TRBD2. This TCR came from an adult who received the MenACWY meningococcal vaccine as a control. DNA for the CDR3: TGTGCCAGCAGTGAAGGTCCCGGACGCAAAGCGGGAGAGCAGTTCTTC. Translating it yields CASSEGPGRKAGEQFF.